The 20 T cell receptor beta chains below all came from one sample that was sequenced in a study of T cells in women clearing cervical HPV infection. Assay: immunoSEQ multiplex PCR; the TCRdb copy retains only in-frame clones and omits some. This sample's table has under 40,000 clones. The source material was blood buffy coat. Every receptor here comes from a woman between 18 and 69 years old with a cervical HPV16 infection that either progressed to CIN3+ or cleared (not recorded which).

The sequenced CDR3 bases are TGCGCCAGCAGCTTGGGGCAGGGGGCGCCGAACACTGAA. Its protein is CASSLGQGAPNTE. The complete CDR3 reads CASSLGQGAPNTEAFF. The V call is TRBV5-1, the J call TRBJ1-1; 8 nucleotides match TRBD1. The read stops 3 residues short of the end of the CDR3; the missing end is completed from the germline J gene. The CDR3 spans 16 residues. Germline values: CDR1 SGHRS, CDR2 YFSETQ. V shed 0 bases and J 1 base; nucleotides not matched to a gene: 5.

With respect to this clone: The read ends 3 residues shy of where the CDR3 ends; the end is completed using the germline J gene. The rearrangement uses TRBV19 and TRBJ2-1; 10 positions match TRBD1. With V trimmed by 8 bases and J by 5 bases, 9 bases remained unmatched. Germline loops: CDR1 LNHDA, CDR2 SQIVND (reference sequence). The CDR3 runs 15 residues. Partial CDR3 DNA: TGTGCCAGTCGACGGGGGGGACAGGGGCACAATGAG. Its translation: CASRRGGQGHNE. In full, the CDR3 reads CASRRGGQGHNEQFF.

CDR3 DNA (partial): TGTGCCAGCAGCTTAGGGCAGGTCAATACTGAA. Protein: CASSLGQVNTE. Given in full, the CDR3 is CASSLGQVNTEAFF. This chain uses TRBV7-9 with TRBJ1-1; no clear D gene. The CDR3 end lies 3 residues beyond the end of the read and is filled in from the germline J gene. Trimming left V 1 base short and J 5 bases short, with 11 bases between. Germline V gene lookup returns CDR1 SEHNR and CDR2 FQNEAQ (reference sequence). The CDR3 totals 14 residues.

CDR3: CASSQDSGWETQYF. CDR3 bases read: TGTGCCAGCTCCCAAGACAGCGGGTGGGAGACC. J is TRBJ2-5 and V is TRBV18, with D possibly TRBD2 on 6 matching bases. Read sequence stops 3 residues before the CDR3 end, and the germline J gene provides the missing end. V lost 6 bases and J 5 bases, leaving 16 bases between the germline ends. The CDR3 runs to 14 residues. From germline, CDR1 is KGHSH and CDR2 LQKENI.

About this clone: The read ends 3 residues shy of where the CDR3 ends; the end is completed using the germline J gene. J is TRBJ2-7 and V is TRBV19, with D possibly matching TRBD1 (6 bases). The CDR3 sequence is 21 residues long. The germline V and J ends were trimmed by 5 bases and 0 bases, with 32 bases remaining between them. The germline V gene has CDR1 LNHDA and CDR2 SQIVND (reference sequence). The covered CDR3 bases are TGTGCCAGTAGTGCCCCTCGAGCCGGGACAAGGACCTCTCGCACCTCCTACGAG. Translating gives CASSAPRAGTRTSRTSYE. The entire CDR3 protein is CASSAPRAGTRTSRTSYEQYF. The entire variable domain, with the rest obtained from reference TRBV19 and TRBJ2-7, is as follows: DGGITQSPKYLFRKEGQNVTLSCEQNLNHDAMYWYRQDPGQGLRLIYYSQIVNDFQKGDIAEGYSVSREKKESFPLTVTSAQKNPTAFYLCASSAPRAGTRTSRTSYEQYFGPGTRLTVT.

Remarks on this clone: The CDR3 goes on 3 residues after the read ends, and that part is filled in from the germline J gene. This sequence joins TRBV7-2 and TRBJ2-5; D remains unclear. V was clipped by 2 bases and J by 1 base, with 5 bases between them. This CDR3 has 13 amino acids. Germline V lookup: CDR1 SGHTA, CDR2 FQGNSA. Partial CDR3 DNA: TGTGCCAGCAGCTTAACGCGCCAAGAGACC. As protein: CASSLTRQET. The complete CDR3 reads CASSLTRQETQYF.

Concerning this clone: The CDR3 end is not reached by the read, which stops 3 residues before it; the germline J gene fills it in. This chain joins TRBV19 and TRBJ1-2; D is possibly TRBD1 (5 bases). The CDR3 contains 12 residues. Germline-derived CDR1 and CDR2 are LNHDA and SQIVND (reference sequence). The V end lost 2 bases, the J end lost 4 bases, and 5 bases lay between the germline ends. CDR3 bases read: TGTGCCAGTAGTATACAGGGCTATGGC. It translates to CASSIQGYG. The full CDR3 sequence reads CASSIQGYGYTF.

Remarks on this clone: With the read ending 3 residues before the CDR3 end, the germline J gene is used to fill in that end. Additional DNA sequences in this sample encode the identical CDR3. This chain connects TRBV19 to TRBJ1-3; 7 bases align to TRBD1. The V and J ends lost 3 bases and 3 bases, in that order; junction bases with no gene match: 8. The CDR3 contains 16 residues. Germline lookup yields CDR1 LNHDA and CDR2 SQIVND (reference sequence). The CDR3 bases that were read are TGTGCCAGTAGTATCTTCTCAGGGGGTGTTGGAAACACC. Its translation is CASSIFSGGVGNT. The whole CDR3 region reads CASSIFSGGVGNTIYF.

Concerning this clone itself: The read ends 3 residues before the CDR3 terminus; that terminus is restored from the germline J gene. The rearrangement uses TRBV19 and TRBJ1-5; 7 nucleotides line up with TRBD1. Trimming removed 6 bases from V and 4 bases from J; junction bases left unmatched: 6. Germline lookup yields CDR1 LNHDA and CDR2 SQIVND (reference sequence). The CDR3 extends over 14 amino acids. The CDR3: CASSPDRENQPQHF. The sequenced CDR3 bases are TGTGCCAGTAGCCCTGACAGGGAGAATCAGCCC. Complete variable domain (other parts from reference TRBV19 and TRBJ1-5): DGGITQSPKYLFRKEGQNVTLSCEQNLNHDAMYWYRQDPGQGLRLIYYSQIVNDFQKGDIAEGYSVSREKKESFPLTVTSAQKNPTAFYLCASSPDRENQPQHFGDGTRLSIL.

Remarks on this clone: The read comes to an end 3 residues before the CDR3 does, leaving the germline J gene to fill in the end. This chain joins TRBV10-1 and TRBJ2-5, with 8 bases matching TRBD1. Germline CDR1 is WNHNN and CDR2 is SYGVQD (reference sequence). The CDR3 totals 13 residues. V lost 4 bases and J lost 6; bases outside the gene matches: 4. The CDR3 here is CASSGTGKQTQYF. The covered CDR3 bases are TGCGCCAGCAGTGGGACAGGGAAACAGACC.

Remarks on this clone: The read ends 3 residues shy of where the CDR3 ends; the end is completed using the germline J gene. The chain joins TRBV30 to TRBJ2-1, with 12 bases aligning to TRBD2. CDR1 and CDR2 (germline): GTSNPN, SVGIG (reference sequence). The V and J ends lost 5 bases and 7 bases, in that order; junction bases with no gene match: 9. The CDR3 has 15 residues. The chain's CDR3 is CAWAPGLAGPNEQFF. The CDR3 bases that were read are TGTGCCTGGGCCCCCGGACTAGCGGGACCGAATGAG.

As regards this clone: The sequenced fragment ends 3 residues before the CDR3 boundary, so the rest is inferred from the germline J gene. This chain links TRBV5-4 with TRBJ2-7, with D perhaps TRBD2 (6 bases). This CDR3 is 15 amino acids long. The ends were cut back, 1 base at V and 2 bases at J, with 13 bases in the middle. From germline, CDR1 is SGHNT and CDR2 YYREEE (reference sequence). The part of the CDR3 DNA that was read is TGTGCCAGCAGCTTGTTTAGTAGCGGTACCTACGAG. Residues: CASSLFSSGTYE. The full CDR3 is CASSLFSSGTYEQYF.

Comment on this clone: The CDR3 end is not reached by the read, which stops 3 residues before it; the germline J gene fills it in. The J gene is TRBJ2-7, the V gene TRBV5-1; 7 nucleotides line up with TRBD1. Germline V gives CDR1 SGHRS, CDR2 YFSETQ. This CDR3 is built from 16 residues. Trimming at V came to 8 bases and at J to 3 bases, leaving 17 bases not matched to a gene. The DNA read from the CDR3 is TGCGCCAGTACGACAGGGACCCCCCGTTATTACTACGAG. It encodes CASTTGTPRYYYE. The entire CDR3 protein reads CASTTGTPRYYYEQYF.

Turning to this clone: The read gets to within 3 residues of the CDR3 end, and the germline J gene fills in the rest. The chain is built from TRBV29-1 and TRBJ2-3, with D uncertain. The length of the CDR3 is 11 residues. The germline V gene has CDR1 SQVTM and CDR2 ANQGSEA. CDR3 DNA (partial): TGCAGCGTTGCCCCCATTCAGACG. Its translation is CSVAPIQT. The entire CDR3 protein reads CSVAPIQTQYF.

On this clone itself: The read ends 3 residues early relative to the CDR3; the germline J gene fills the gap. This chain joins TRBV5-1 and TRBJ2-3, with a possible D match to TRBD1 (6 bases). Germline V lookup: CDR1 SGHRS, CDR2 YFSETQ. V lost 1 base, J lost 4 bases, and 16 bases lay in between. The CDR3 spans 16 residues. The CDR3 is CASSLSGHKGADTQYF. CDR3 DNA (partial): TGCGCCAGCAGCTTGTCGGGTCACAAGGGGGCAGATACG. Full variable domain (remainder filled in from reference TRBV5-1 and TRBJ2-3): KAGVTQTPRYLIKTRGQQVTLSCSPISGHRSVSWYQQTPGQGLQFLFEYFSETQRNKGNFPGRFSGRQFSNSRSEMNVSTLELGDSALYLCASSLSGHKGADTQYFGPGTRLTVL.

As concerns this clone: Read data end 3 residues before the CDR3 end; the end is taken from the germline J gene. The chain recombines TRBV6-2 or TRBV6-3 with TRBJ1-3, with unresolved D. The CDR3 is made up of 16 amino acids. V lost 2 bases and J 7 bases, leaving 18 bases between the germline ends. Germline V gene sequence: CDR1 MNHEY, CDR2 SVGEGT. CDR3 DNA (partial): TGTGCCAGCAGTTACGCCAGCGAACGGTTCCGGAACACC. It codes for CASSYASERFRNT. The CDR3 reads in full as CASSYASERFRNTIYF.

With regard to this clone: The CDR3 end is not reached by the read, which stops 3 residues before it; the germline J gene fills it in. J is TRBJ1-1 and V is TRBV6-2 or TRBV6-3; D not resolved. V lost 2 bases to trimming and J lost 2 bases, with 9 bases between them. This CDR3 spans 14 amino acids. CDR1 is MNHEY and CDR2 is SVGEGT in the germline V gene. Partial CDR3 DNA: TGTGCCAGCAGTTACAGGGTACAAAACACTGAA. Translating it yields CASSYRVQNTE. The whole CDR3 region reads CASSYRVQNTEAFF.

In the case of this clone: The read halts 3 residues ahead of the CDR3 end, with the missing end drawn from the germline J gene. V and J are TRBV19 and TRBJ1-2; D uncertain. CDR3 length: 14 amino acids. Germline lookup yields CDR1 LNHDA and CDR2 SQIVND (reference sequence). This CDR3 is CASSMYGYSYDYTF. CDR3 DNA, as far as it was read: TGTGCCAGTAGTATGTACGGGTACTCCTACGAC.

A remark on this clone: The read ends 3 residues shy of where the CDR3 ends; the end is completed using the germline J gene. The chain combines TRBV6-2 or TRBV6-3 with TRBJ2-7, with 9 bases fitting TRBD2. The germline V gene has CDR1 MNHEY and CDR2 SVGEGT. CDR3 length equals 15 residues. J was trimmed by 2 bases and V by 0 bases; bases with no gene match: 2. The CDR3 sequence: CASSYSPSGAYEQYF. The sequenced CDR3 bases are TGTGCCAGCAGTTACTCGCCTAGCGGGGCCTACGAG.

The CDR3 region is CASSVASSGRYEQYF. The CDR3 DNA, read in part, is TGTGCCAGCAGCGTAGCGTCTAGCGGGAGATACGAG. This rearrangement joins TRBV9 to TRBJ2-7; 10 bases agree with TRBD2. Sequencing ends 3 residues short of the CDR3 end; the germline J gene provides the rest. Germline loops: CDR1 SGDLS, CDR2 YYNGEE. This CDR3 spans 15 amino acids. Trimming cost V 0 bases and J 4 bases; bases outside gene matches: 4.